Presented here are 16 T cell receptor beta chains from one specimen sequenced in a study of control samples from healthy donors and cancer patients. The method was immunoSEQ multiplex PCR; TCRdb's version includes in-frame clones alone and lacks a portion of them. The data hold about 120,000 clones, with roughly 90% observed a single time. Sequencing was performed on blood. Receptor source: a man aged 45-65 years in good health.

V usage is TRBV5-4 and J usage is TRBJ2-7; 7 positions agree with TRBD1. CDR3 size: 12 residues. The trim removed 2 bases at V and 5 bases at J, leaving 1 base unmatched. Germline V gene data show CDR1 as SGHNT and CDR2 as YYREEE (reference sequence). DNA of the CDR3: TGTGCCAGCAGCTTCGGGACAGACGAGCAGTACTTC. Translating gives CASSFGTDEQYF.

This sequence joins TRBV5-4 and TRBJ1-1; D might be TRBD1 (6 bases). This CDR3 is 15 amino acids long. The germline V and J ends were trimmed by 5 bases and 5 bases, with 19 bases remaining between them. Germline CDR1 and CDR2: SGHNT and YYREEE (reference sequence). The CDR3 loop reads CASSSGGARWTEAFF. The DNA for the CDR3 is TGTGCCAGCAGTTCGGGGGGGGCAAGATGGACTGAAGCTTTCTTT.

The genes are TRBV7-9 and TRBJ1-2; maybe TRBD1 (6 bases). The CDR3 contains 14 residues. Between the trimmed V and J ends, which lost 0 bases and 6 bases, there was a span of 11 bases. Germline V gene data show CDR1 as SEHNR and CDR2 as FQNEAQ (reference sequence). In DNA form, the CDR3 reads TGTGCCAGCAGCTTAGCGGGAGGGGGTGATGGCTACACCTTC. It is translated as CASSLAGGGDGYTF.

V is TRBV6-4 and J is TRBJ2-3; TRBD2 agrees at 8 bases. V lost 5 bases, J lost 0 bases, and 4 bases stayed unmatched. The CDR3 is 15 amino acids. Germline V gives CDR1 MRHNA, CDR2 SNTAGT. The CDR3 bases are TGTGCCAGCAGTAGACTAGCGTCTAGCACAGATACGCAGTATTTT. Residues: CASSRLASSTDTQYF.

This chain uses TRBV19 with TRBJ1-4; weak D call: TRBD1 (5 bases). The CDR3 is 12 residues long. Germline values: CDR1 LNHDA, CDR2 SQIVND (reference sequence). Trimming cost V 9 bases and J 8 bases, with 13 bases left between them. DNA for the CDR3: TGTGCCAGCCGGGACTCTGGGGAAAAACTGTTTTTT. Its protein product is CASRDSGEKLFF.

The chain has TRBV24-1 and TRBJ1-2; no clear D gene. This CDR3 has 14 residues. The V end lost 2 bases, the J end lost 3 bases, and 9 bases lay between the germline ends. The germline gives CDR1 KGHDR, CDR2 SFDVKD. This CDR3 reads CATSDSRAYYGYTF. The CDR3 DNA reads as TGTGCCACCAGTGATTCCCGGGCATACTATGGCTACACCTTC.

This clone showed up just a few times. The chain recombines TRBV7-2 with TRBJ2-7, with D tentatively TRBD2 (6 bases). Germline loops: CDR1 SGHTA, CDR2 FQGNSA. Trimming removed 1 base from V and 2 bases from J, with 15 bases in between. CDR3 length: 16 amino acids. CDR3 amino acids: CASSLGTGLSPYEQYF. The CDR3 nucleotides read TGTGCCAGCAGCTTAGGGACGGGACTCTCACCCTACGAGCAGTACTTC.

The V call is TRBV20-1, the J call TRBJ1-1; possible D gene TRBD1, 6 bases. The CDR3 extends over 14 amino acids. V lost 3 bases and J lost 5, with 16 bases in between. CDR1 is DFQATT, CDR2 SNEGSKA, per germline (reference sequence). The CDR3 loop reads CSASLGGLGTEAFF. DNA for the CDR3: TGCAGTGCTAGTTTGGGGGGGCTGGGGACTGAAGCTTTCTTT.

CDR3 sequence (DNA): TGTGCCAGCAGCTTAGGTACAGTGCCCTACGAGCAGTACTTC. It specifies CASSLGTVPYEQYF. The rearrangement joins TRBV7-2 to TRBJ2-7; unclear D gene. The CDR3 length is 14 residues. V was clipped by 1 base and J by 2 bases, with 9 bases between them. Germline values: CDR1 SGHTA, CDR2 FQGNSA.

CDR3 DNA: TGCAGCGTTGGGGCGGTGAACACTGAAGCTTTCTTT. The encoded protein is CSVGAVNTEAFF. The rearrangement uses TRBV29-1 and TRBJ1-1, with unresolved D. V was shortened by 4 bases and J by 0 bases, with 6 bases between the two germline ends. CDR1 is SQVTM and CDR2 is ANQGSEA in the germline V gene. This CDR3 is 12 amino acids long. Full variable domain (rest looked up from reference TRBV29-1 and TRBJ1-1): SAVISQKPSRDICQRGTSLTIQCQVDSQVTMMFWYRQQPGQSLTLIATANQGSEATYESGFVIDKFPISRPNLTFSTLTVSNMSPEDSSIYLCSVGAVNTEAFFGQGTRLTVV.

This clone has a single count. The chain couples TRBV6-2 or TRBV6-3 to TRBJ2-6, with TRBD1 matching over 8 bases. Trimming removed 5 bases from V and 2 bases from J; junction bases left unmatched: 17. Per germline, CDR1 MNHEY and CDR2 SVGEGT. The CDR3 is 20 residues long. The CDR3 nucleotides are TGTGCCAGCAGTCTCTCCGCCTCAGGGGGCGCAGGAACTGGGGCCAACGTCCTGACTTTC. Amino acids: CASSLSASGGAGTGANVLTF.

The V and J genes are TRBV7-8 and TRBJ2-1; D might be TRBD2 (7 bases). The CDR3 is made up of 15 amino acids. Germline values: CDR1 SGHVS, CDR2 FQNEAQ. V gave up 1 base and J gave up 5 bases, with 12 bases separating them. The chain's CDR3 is CASSLGGGPHNEQFF. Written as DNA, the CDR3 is TGTGCCAGCAGCTTAGGGGGGGGGCCGCACAATGAGCAGTTCTTC.

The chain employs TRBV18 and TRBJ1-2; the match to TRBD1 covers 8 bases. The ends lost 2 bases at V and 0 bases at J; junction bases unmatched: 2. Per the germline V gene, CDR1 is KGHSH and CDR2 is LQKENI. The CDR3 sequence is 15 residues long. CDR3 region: CASSPETGANYGYTF. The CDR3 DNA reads TGTGCCAGCTCACCAGAGACAGGGGCTAACTATGGCTACACCTTC.

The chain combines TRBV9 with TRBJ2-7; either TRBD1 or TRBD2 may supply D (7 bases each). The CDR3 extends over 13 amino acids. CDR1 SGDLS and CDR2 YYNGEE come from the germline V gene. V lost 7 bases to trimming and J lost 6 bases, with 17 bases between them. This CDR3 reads CASAGGATGEQYF. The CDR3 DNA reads TGTGCCAGCGCAGGGGGGGCGACGGGCGAGCAGTACTTC.

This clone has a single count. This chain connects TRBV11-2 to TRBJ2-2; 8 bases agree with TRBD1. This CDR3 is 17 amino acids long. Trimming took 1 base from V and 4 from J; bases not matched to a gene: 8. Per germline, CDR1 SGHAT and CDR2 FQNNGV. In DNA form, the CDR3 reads TGTGCCAGCAGCTTAGGTCAACAGGGGGGCGGCACCGGGGAGCTGTTTTTT. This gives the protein CASSLGQQGGGTGELFF.

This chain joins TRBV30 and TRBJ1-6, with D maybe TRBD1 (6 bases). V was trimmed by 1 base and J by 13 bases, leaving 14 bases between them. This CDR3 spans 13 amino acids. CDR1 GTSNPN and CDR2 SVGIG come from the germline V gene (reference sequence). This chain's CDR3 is CAWSEGGRAPLHF. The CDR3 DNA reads TGTGCCTGGAGTGAGGGGGGGAGAGCGCCCCTCCACTTT.